The 21 T cell receptor beta chains below were found in one sample sequenced in a study of human T cells and chemical hapten exposure. TCRdb reprocessed the RACE reads with MiXCR, giving one entry per CDR3 protein. The sample contains about 140,000 distinct CDR3 sequences, 10% to 15% of which appear only once. Regarding time point: patch test 2, 6 weeks after DPC sensitization. Treatment described: therapeutic diphenylcyclopropenone sensitization with weekly scalp DPC. The sequencing used whole blood, collected in connection with sensitization to the hapten diphenylcyclopropenone (DPC). The receptor set was obtained from a woman aged 45-59 years with alopecia areata. Some clones in this sample may be carry-over from other donors' samples.

This clonotype was seen only a few times. CDR3 amino acids: CASSEARRGPYNEQFF. CDR3 DNA sequence: TGTGCCAGCAGTGAAGCCCGTCGAGGGCCCTACAATGAGCAGTTCTTC. V is TRBV2 and J is TRBJ2-1; D may be TRBD2 (5 bases). The CDR3 loop spans 16 amino acids. Per the germline V gene, CDR1 is SNHLY and CDR2 is FYNNEI. V gave up 0 bases and J gave up 2 bases, with 11 bases separating them.

This clonotype was observed many times. The chain joins TRBV7-2 to TRBJ1-1, with 9 positions matching TRBD1. CDR1 is SGHTA and CDR2 is FQGNSA in the germline V gene. CDR3 length: 16 residues. V lost 5 bases, J lost 7 bases, and 14 bases stayed unmatched. The CDR3 coding sequence is TGTGCCAGCAGCCCGCGGACAGGGGTGGTGGAAAATGAAGCTTTCTTT. It encodes CASSPRTGVVENEAFF.

This clonotype has just a few counts. This chain joins TRBV15 and TRBJ2-7; a weak D match, TRBD1 (5 bases). Germline V lookup: CDR1 LNHNV, CDR2 YYDKDF (reference sequence). The germline V and J ends were trimmed by 0 bases and 5 bases, with 14 bases remaining between them. The length of the CDR3 is 15 residues. The CDR3 loop is CATSREPLAGNEQYF. DNA for the CDR3: TGTGCCACCAGCAGAGAGCCCCTCGCAGGGAACGAGCAGTACTTC.

The chain couples TRBV7-9 to TRBJ2-7; TRBD1 aligns across 10 bases. The CDR3 length is 15 residues. Germline V lookup: CDR1 SEHNR, CDR2 FQNEAQ (reference sequence). V gave up 7 bases and J gave up 0 bases; unmatched junction bases: 6. The CDR3 region is CASTPGDRGSYEQYF. The DNA for the CDR3 is TGTGCCAGCACCCCTGGGGACAGGGGCTCCTACGAGCAGTACTTC.

This clonotype was counted a few times. Sequence at one end of the junction differs from germline and may be a read error. The chain couples TRBV7-9 to TRBJ2-5, with 8 bases lining up with TRBD1. The CDR3 sequence is 15 residues long. Germline CDR1 and CDR2: SEHNR and FQNEAQ (reference sequence). The CDR3 here is CASSGRDRIQETKYF. CDR3 bases: TGTGCCAGCAGCGGCCGGGACAGGATCCAAGAGACCAAGTACTTC.

The chain joins TRBV12-5 to TRBJ1-2; TRBD1 is a possible D gene (6 bases). The CDR3 totals 17 residues. CDR1 is LGHNT, CDR2 FRNRAP, per germline. The V gene lost 2 bases and the J gene lost 3 bases, with 19 bases spanning the gap. The CDR3: CASGLTLGAPRHYGYTF. DNA for the CDR3: TGTGCTAGTGGTTTGACCCTGGGGGCTCCCCGCCACTATGGCTACACCTTC. Drawing the rest from reference TRBV12-5 and TRBJ1-2, the complete variable domain is DARVTQTPRHKVTEMGQEVTMRCQPILGHNTVFWYRQTMMQGLELLAYFRNRAPLDDSGMPKDRFSAEMPDATLATLKIQPSEPRDSAVYFCASGLTLGAPRHYGYTFGSGTRLTVV.

This clonotype was observed many times. In DNA, the CDR3 is TGTGCCATCAGTGCGCAGGGGGGACTAGCGTACGAGCAGTACTTC. Its translation is CAISAQGGLAYEQYF. The chain employs TRBV10-3 and TRBJ2-7, with TRBD2 matching 10 bases. The length of the CDR3 is 15 residues. CDR1 and CDR2 (germline): ENHRY, SYGVKD. Trimming removed 4 bases from V and 4 bases from J; junction bases left unmatched: 7.

This clonotype was counted a few times. The rearrangement links TRBV7-2 to TRBJ1-5; D possibly corresponds to TRBD1 (5 bases). Per the germline V gene, CDR1 is SGHTA and CDR2 is FQGNSA. The CDR3 is 15 amino acids. V gave up 0 bases and J gave up 3 bases, with 9 bases separating them. This chain's CDR3 is CASSLAGRINQPQHF. The CDR3, as DNA: TGTGCCAGCAGCTTAGCGGGACGGATCAATCAGCCCCAGCATTTT. Combining the CDR3 with reference TRBV7-2 and TRBJ1-5 gives the whole variable domain GAGVSQSPSNKVTEKGKDVELRCDPISGHTALYWYRQSLGQGLEFLIYFQGNSAPDKSGLPSDRFSAERTGGSVSTLTIQRTQQEDSAVYLCASSLAGRINQPQHFGDGTRLSIL.

The rearrangement links TRBV2 to TRBJ1-2; D is perhaps TRBD1 (6 bases). The CDR3 is made up of 14 amino acids. V dropped 5 bases and J dropped 4 bases, with 14 bases sitting between them. Germline V gene data show CDR1 as SNHLY and CDR2 as FYNNEI. The CDR3 DNA reads as TGTGCCAGCAGTAAGGGGGTTTCCCTCTATGGCTACACCTTC. Translation gives CASSKGVSLYGYTF.

This clonotype was observed many times. The rearrangement uses TRBV7-9 and TRBJ2-2; TRBD2 agrees at 14 bases. The V and J ends lost 5 bases and 6 bases, in that order; junction bases with no gene match: 5. CDR3 length: 16 residues. Germline assignment: CDR1 SEHNR and CDR2 FQNEAQ (reference sequence). The CDR3 spells CASSKGLAGVAGELFF. The CDR3 region has the DNA TGTGCCAGCAGCAAGGGACTAGCGGGAGTTGCCGGGGAGCTGTTTTTT.

The chain carries TRBV6-2 or TRBV6-3 and TRBJ2-7; D is undetermined. Germline V CDR1 and CDR2: MNHEY, SVGEGT. The CDR3 loop spans 8 amino acids. The germline V and J ends were trimmed by 7 bases and 12 bases, with 7 bases remaining between them. The CDR3 is CASKTGYF. The CDR3 coding sequence is TGTGCCAGCAAGACTGGGTACTTC.

In this sample, this clonotype turned up a few times. V usage is TRBV27 and J usage is TRBJ1-5; possible D gene TRBD1, 5 bases. The CDR3 length is 14 residues. Germline CDR1 MNHEY, CDR2 SMNVEV (reference sequence). Trimming left V 4 bases short and J 7 bases short, with 14 bases between. DNA of the CDR3: TGTGCCAGCAGTTCTTGGGGGTCAGGGCAGCCCCAGCATTTT. Encoded protein: CASSSWGSGQPQHF.

This clonotype was detected many times. The J gene is TRBJ2-5, the V gene TRBV12-3 or TRBV12-4; 9 bases align to TRBD2. The CDR3 is 15 residues long. J lost 3 bases, V lost 5 bases, and 7 bases had no gene match. The CDR3 region is CASSRGASGKETQYF. CDR3 bases: TGTGCCAGCAGTAGGGGAGCTAGCGGGAAAGAGACCCAGTACTTC.

In its sample, this clonotype was seen many times. The chain links TRBV7-2 to TRBJ2-5; D is uncertain. Trimming pared 1 base from V and 3 bases from J, leaving 18 bases between. This CDR3 region has 17 residues. CDR1 and CDR2 from the germline V gene are SGHTA and FQGNSA. CDR3 amino acids: CASSLEGRVGIKETQYF. Here the CDR3 DNA reads TGTGCCAGCAGCTTAGAGGGTCGGGTGGGGATTAAAGAGACCCAGTACTTC.

This clonotype turned up a few times. The V call is TRBV30, the J call TRBJ1-1; 10 bases line up with TRBD1. This CDR3 is 16 amino acids long. Germline CDR1 is GTSNPN and CDR2 is SVGIG (reference sequence). The trim removed 2 bases at V and 5 bases at J, leaving 11 bases unmatched. CDR3 DNA sequence: TGTGCCTGGAGTCCCACTCGGACAGGGGGAAGAACTGAAGCTTTCTTT. Residues: CAWSPTRTGGRTEAFF.

This clonotype was counted between two and nine times. The chain uses TRBV28 and TRBJ2-5, with 10 bases aligning to TRBD2. The V gene's germline CDR1 is MDHEN and CDR2 SYDVKM. CDR3 length equals 15 residues. The junction had 4 bases not matched to a gene; V was cut back by 5 bases and J by 1 base. DNA for the CDR3: TGTGCCAGCAGTCCTTGGACTAGCGGCCAAGAGACCCAGTACTTC. Protein sequence: CASSPWTSGQETQYF.

In its sample, this clonotype was seen a few times. The chain carries TRBV12-3 or TRBV12-4 and TRBJ2-7; 10 nucleotides line up with TRBD1. The J segment lost 9 bases and the V segment lost 1 base, leaving 3 bases of the junction unmatched. The CDR3 totals 13 residues. The CDR3 here is CASSLGQGAVQYF. The CDR3 bases are TGTGCCAGCAGTTTAGGACAGGGGGCGGTGCAGTACTTC.

This chain joins TRBV18 and TRBJ1-4; D uncertain. Trimming stripped 5 bases from V and 0 bases from J, with 13 bases between. CDR1 is KGHSH, CDR2 LQKENI, per germline. This CDR3 spans 16 amino acids. CDR3 nucleotide sequence: TGTGCCAGCTCAACTAACGCAGTTGCAACTAATGAAAAACTGTTTTTT. It is translated as CASSTNAVATNEKLFF.

V and J are TRBV28 and TRBJ1-1, with 7 bases fitting TRBD1. The CDR3 has 15 residues. CDR1 MDHEN and CDR2 SYDVKM come from the germline V gene. V trimming: 4 bases; J trimming: 0 bases; junction bases outside the gene matches: 5. This CDR3 is CASSSRRGLNTEAFF. The CDR3 nucleotides are TGTGCCAGCAGTTCTCGGAGGGGGCTGAACACTGAAGCTTTCTTT. The variable domain in full, completed from reference TRBV28 and TRBJ1-1, reads DVKVTQSSRYLVKRTGEKVFLECVQDMDHENMFWYRQDPGLGLRLIYFSYDVKMKEKGDIPEGYSVSREKKERFSLILESASTNQTSMYLCASSSRRGLNTEAFFGQGTRLTVV.

This clonotype was detected many times. V usage is TRBV5-1 and J usage is TRBJ1-4; D possibly corresponds to TRBD1 (5 bases). The CDR3 runs 15 residues. Trimming cost V 0 bases and J 7 bases, with 13 bases left between them. Germline V gene lookup returns CDR1 SGHRS and CDR2 YFSETQ. The CDR3 protein is CASSLDGTGSEKLFF. In DNA form, the CDR3 reads TGCGCCAGCAGCTTGGACGGGACGGGGAGTGAAAAACTGTTTTTT.

The chain links TRBV20-1 to TRBJ1-2; 7 bases fit TRBD1. The CDR3 is 13 amino acids. CDR1 is DFQATT, CDR2 SNEGSKA, per germline (reference sequence). The V gene end was trimmed by 4 bases and the J gene end by 4 bases; junction bases not matched to a gene: 6. In DNA form, the CDR3 reads TGCAGTGCTACAACAGGGGTCGCCTATGGCTACACCTTC. This encodes CSATTGVAYGYTF.